Listed below are T cell receptor beta chains from one sample, sequenced in a study of T cell changes during pregnancy in multiple sclerosis. The repertoire was sequenced with immunoSEQ multiplex PCR; TCRdb's copy has only in-frame clones and lacks some. Found here are under 60,000 clones, over 80% of them singletons; the top ten hold about 0.6%. Sequences were derived from CD4+ T cells from peripheral blood mononuclear cells, sampled after pregnancy. Source of these receptors: a female donor with multiple sclerosis, enrolled in a pregnancy study. The CDR3 runs from the conserved cysteine through the conserved F or W. Each record gives: CDR3 protein, CDR3 DNA, D gene, V gene, J gene, clone size. The D gene is left open where the match is weak. Clone size is given for some rows only: seen once, a few or many times, or a class if the clone is expanded.

CASSLSTRQGIQETQYF	TGCGCCAGCAGCTTGTCCACCCGACAGGGGATCCAAGAGACCCAGTACTTC	TRBD1	TRBV5-1	TRBJ2-5	-
CASSSRLETQYF	TGTGCCAGCAGTAGCCGGTTGGAGACCCAGTACTTC	-	TRBV6-5	TRBJ2-5	once
CASSLGQGQETQYF	TGTGCCAGCAGCTTAGGACAGGGGCAAGAGACCCAGTACTTC	TRBD1	TRBV7-2	TRBJ2-5	-
CASSGTPLSGNTIYF	TGCGCCAGCAGTGGGACTCCGCTCTCTGGAAACACCATATATTTT	-	TRBV10-2	TRBJ1-3	few
CASSWTGGTEQFF	TGTGCCAGCAGCTGGACAGGGGGCACTGAGCAGTTCTTC	TRBD1	TRBV7-3	TRBJ2-1	-
CASSSVGQGAYEQYF	TGTGCCAGCAGCTCCGTAGGACAGGGAGCCTACGAGCAGTACTTC	TRBD1	TRBV5-4	TRBJ2-7	once
CASGESTNRNTIYF	TGTGCCAGCGGGGAGAGTACTAACCGAAACACCATATATTTT	-	TRBV6-5	TRBJ1-3	-
CASHGDRGLGEQFF	TGTGCCAGCCACGGGGACAGAGGTTTGGGTGAGCAGTTCTTC	TRBD1	TRBV18	TRBJ2-1	-
CASSGTFPDNEKLFF	TGTGCCAGCAGTGGAACGTTCCCAGATAATGAAAAACTGTTTTTT	-	TRBV25-1	TRBJ1-4	-
CASTMGQSQPQHF	TGTGCCAGTACCATGGGACAGTCTCAGCCCCAGCATTTT	TRBD1	TRBV19	TRBJ1-5	once
CSVTRTSEAFF	TGCAGCGTTACTAGGACGTCTGAAGCTTTCTTT	-	TRBV29-1	TRBJ1-1	-
CASGYIPGISTDTQYF	TGTGCCAGCGGCTATATTCCGGGGATTAGCACAGATACGCAGTATTTT	-	TRBV19	TRBJ2-3	-
CASSPTGGYGYTF	TGTGCCAGCAGCCCAACAGGGGGCTACGGCTACACCTTC	TRBD1	TRBV7-2	TRBJ1-2	-
CASSPSGTGPYEQYF	TGTGCCAGCAGCCCGTCCGGGACAGGGCCCTACGAGCAGTACTTC	TRBD1	TRBV7-3	TRBJ2-7	-
CAISEPTRDRDSPLHF	TGTGCCATCAGTGAGCCGACCCGGGACAGGGATTCACCCCTCCACTTT	TRBD1	TRBV10-3	TRBJ1-6	-
CASSLASVTIYEQYF	TGTGCCAGCAGCTTAGCTAGCGTCACAATCTACGAGCAGTACTTC	-	TRBV11-2	TRBJ2-7	-
CASSTWGQGPDTQYF	TGTGCCAGTAGTACGTGGGGACAGGGGCCAGATACGCAGTATTTT	TRBD1	TRBV19	TRBJ2-3	-
CASSAQGKGSPLHF	TGTGCCAGCAGCGCACAGGGGAAAGGTTCACCCCTCCACTTT	TRBD1	TRBV9	TRBJ1-6	-
CASSLTDTTTEAFF	TGTGCCAGCAGCCTGACGGACACTACTACTGAAGCTTTCTTT	-	TRBV11-2	TRBJ1-1	-
CASSLALMEGAAYNEQFF	TGTGCCAGCAGCTTAGCGCTAATGGAGGGGGCAGCCTACAATGAGCAGTTCTTC	-	TRBV7-2	TRBJ2-1	-
CASSQGRRNEAFF	TGTGCCAGCAGCCAGGGGCGCCGGAATGAAGCTTTCTTT	-	TRBV13	TRBJ1-1	-
CASSRGGGNSPLHF	TGTGCCAGCAGCCGGGGGGGCGGGAATTCACCCCTCCACTTT	-	TRBV9	TRBJ1-6	once
CASSPTGLNTEAFF	TGTGCCAGCTCACCTACAGGATTGAACACTGAAGCTTTCTTT	-	TRBV18	TRBJ1-1	-
CASSGALRVGSRLNYGYTF	TGTGCCAGCAGCGGAGCTTTGAGGGTGGGCTCCCGCCTTAACTATGGCTACACCTTC	-	TRBV9	TRBJ1-2	-
CASSQGSGETQYF	TGTGCCAGCAGCCAAGGGTCGGGAGAGACCCAGTACTTC	-	TRBV4-2	TRBJ2-5	-
CASSLGGQSLGYTF	TGTGCCAGCAGCTTAGGGGGACAGTCGCTTGGCTACACCTTC	TRBD1	TRBV7-9	TRBJ1-2	-
CASRFGVRQGDTEAFF	TGTGCCAGCAGATTTGGGGTTCGGCAAGGGGACACTGAAGCTTTCTTT	-	TRBV5-4	TRBJ1-1	-
CASSLVQRTLHF	TGTGCCAGCAGCTTGGTACAGCGGACCCTCCACTTT	-	TRBV7-2	TRBJ1-6	-
CASSQDPGTGGTKTQYF	TGTGCCAGCAGCCAGGACCCCGGGACAGGGGGCACGAAGACCCAGTACTTC	TRBD1	TRBV4-2	TRBJ2-5	-
CASSVAVGGYEQYF	TGTGCCAGCAGCGTAGCGGTGGGGGGCTACGAGCAGTACTTC	-	TRBV9	TRBJ2-7	-
CASSQLSSGGQETQYF	TGCGCCAGCAGCCAGTTGTCTAGCGGGGGGCAAGAGACCCAGTACTTC	TRBD2	TRBV4-3	TRBJ2-5	-
CASSQEQGMNTEAFF	TGTGCCAGCAGCCAAGAACAGGGCATGAACACTGAAGCTTTCTTT	-	TRBV4-2	TRBJ1-1	-
CASSEGLQETQYF	TGTGCCAGCAGTGAAGGACTCCAAGAGACCCAGTACTTC	-	TRBV2	TRBJ2-5	-
CASSPVAGLANIQYF	TGTGCCAGCTCACCAGTCGCGGGACTAGCAAACATTCAGTACTTC	TRBD2	TRBV18	TRBJ2-4	-
CASSPGVQPQHF	TGTGCCAGCTCACCCGGGGTTCAGCCCCAGCATTTT	-	TRBV18	TRBJ1-5	-
CASRENRGGNSPLHF	TGTGCCAGCAGAGAGAACAGGGGGGGTAATTCACCCCTCCACTTT	TRBD1	TRBV2	TRBJ1-6	-
CASSLAGGRTEAFF	TGTGCCAGCAGCTTAGCGGGGGGGAGAACTGAAGCTTTCTTT	-	TRBV11-1	TRBJ1-1	-
CAISAHRDREDNQPQHF	TGTGCCATCAGTGCCCACCGGGACAGGGAGGACAATCAGCCCCAGCATTTT	TRBD1	TRBV10-3	TRBJ1-5	-
CASSYRAGYGYTF	TGTGCCAGCAGTTATAGGGCGGGCTATGGCTACACCTTC	-	TRBV6-5	TRBJ1-2	-
CASGLVGDIYGYTF	TGTGCTAGTGGTTTGGTCGGGGACATCTATGGCTACACCTTC	-	TRBV12-5	TRBJ1-2	once
CASSAGTGGYEQYF	TGCGCCAGCAGCGCAGGGACAGGGGGCTACGAGCAGTACTTC	TRBD1	TRBV5-1	TRBJ2-7	once
CASQQAGGNTIYF	TGTGCCAGCCAACAAGCGGGAGGAAACACCATATATTTT	-	TRBV9	TRBJ1-3	-
CASSWARGSWNSPLHF	TGTGCCAGCAGTTGGGCCAGGGGATCATGGAATTCACCCCTCCACTTT	-	TRBV6-5	TRBJ1-6	few
CASSLTQLVGEAFF	TGTGCCAGCAGCTTAACACAGCTGGTAGGTGAAGCTTTCTTT	-	TRBV11-2	TRBJ1-1	-
CASSSGLAGGEQFF	TGTGCCAGCAGCTCCGGACTAGCGGGGGGGGAGCAGTTCTTC	TRBD2	TRBV11-1	TRBJ2-1	-
CASSYVAGGPWAQYF	TGTGCCAGCAGTTACGTTGCGGGGGGCCCCTGGGCGCAGTATTTT	TRBD2	TRBV6-5	TRBJ2-3	-
CASSLQGFEGYTF	TGTGCCAGCAGCTTACAGGGTTTCGAGGGCTACACCTTC	-	TRBV7-9	TRBJ1-2	-
CASSWDSLILYF	TGTGCCAGCAGTTGGGACTCCCTGATATTGTACTTC	-	TRBV7-2	TRBJ2-5	-
CASSELAGPRGTDTQYF	TGTGCCAGCAGCGAACTAGCGGGGCCCCGGGGCACAGATACGCAGTATTTT	TRBD2	TRBV5-4	TRBJ2-3	few
CASSLNQGAATDTQYF	TGTGCTAGCAGCCTAAACCAGGGGGCCGCCACAGATACGCAGTATTTT	TRBD1	TRBV7-7	TRBJ2-3	once